A selection of T cell receptor beta chains follows, all from one sample in a study of T cell responses to AZD1222 COVID-19 vaccine. Method: immunoSEQ multiplex PCR; TCRdb's copy keeps in-frame clones and lacks some. Here the sample spans more than 95,000 clones, roughly 87% being singletons. The specimen comprised peripheral blood, sampled on day 0 of AZD1222 vaccination. The receptors stem from an adult in good health. Each CDR3 is given with its conserved first and last residue. Each record gives: J gene, D gene, V gene, CDR3 DNA, CDR3 protein. D genes are given only for firm matches.

J gene: TRBJ2-7
D gene: NA
V gene: TRBV11-1
CDR3 DNA: TGTGCCAGCAGCCGCGGACAGAGCTACGAGCAGTACTTC
CDR3 protein: CASSRGQSYEQYF

J gene: TRBJ2-2
D gene: NA
V gene: TRBV1
CDR3 DNA: TGCACCAGCAGCCAAGACCGGGCCACCGGGGAGCTGTTTTTT
CDR3 protein: CTSSQDRATGELFF

J gene: TRBJ1-2
D gene: NA
V gene: TRBV2
CDR3 DNA: TGTGCCAGCAGTGGGCCGGGGATGGGGGGCTACACCTTC
CDR3 protein: CASSGPGMGGYTF

J gene: TRBJ1-6
D gene: NA
V gene: TRBV6-2/TRBV6-3
CDR3 DNA: TGTGCCAGCAGTTCGGAACTCAGGGAATCGACTAATTCACCCCTCCACTTT
CDR3 protein: CASSSELRESTNSPLHF

J gene: TRBJ1-5
D gene: NA
V gene: TRBV28
CDR3 DNA: TGTGCCAGCAGTTTGCCGGGCTCCAGCAATCAGCCCCAGCATTTT
CDR3 protein: CASSLPGSSNQPQHF

J gene: TRBJ2-5
D gene: NA
V gene: TRBV2
CDR3 DNA: TGTGCCGGGATAGACAGGCAAGAGACCCAGTACTTC
CDR3 protein: CAGIDRQETQYF

J gene: TRBJ2-7
D gene: NA
V gene: TRBV5-1
CDR3 DNA: TGCGCCAGCAGCTTGGAGACAGGGAGGGGTGACGAGCAGTACTTC
CDR3 protein: CASSLETGRGDEQYF

J gene: TRBJ1-1
D gene: NA
V gene: TRBV13
CDR3 DNA: TGTGCCAGCAGCTTAACTGGGGCGGCGAACACTGAAGCTTTCTTT
CDR3 protein: CASSLTGAANTEAFF

J gene: TRBJ2-1
D gene: TRBD1
V gene: TRBV11-2
CDR3 DNA: TGTGCCAGCAGCTTATACAGGGGGAATGAGCAGTTCTTC
CDR3 protein: CASSLYRGNEQFF

J gene: TRBJ2-1
D gene: NA
V gene: TRBV12-3/TRBV12-4
CDR3 DNA: TGTGCCAGCAGGGGGGGGCCGAGCAATGAGCAGTTCTTC
CDR3 protein: CASRGGPSNEQFF

J gene: TRBJ2-3
D gene: TRBD2
V gene: TRBV9
CDR3 DNA: TGTGCCAGCAGTCCCGGGACTAGCGGGGTCAGCACAGATACGCAGTATTTT
CDR3 protein: CASSPGTSGVSTDTQYF

J gene: TRBJ1-2
D gene: TRBD1
V gene: TRBV27
CDR3 DNA: TGTGCCAGCCGGACAGGGGGCGGCTATGGCTACACCTTC
CDR3 protein: CASRTGGGYGYTF

J gene: TRBJ1-6
D gene: NA
V gene: TRBV5-4
CDR3 DNA: TGTGCCAGCAGCCAAGAAGCAAATAATTCACCCCTCCACTTT
CDR3 protein: CASSQEANNSPLHF

J gene: TRBJ1-1
D gene: NA
V gene: TRBV27
CDR3 DNA: TGTGCCAGCAGTTTACGAGGCGGGGAAGCTTTCTTT
CDR3 protein: CASSLRGGEAFF